The present T cell receptor (beta chain) was sequenced within a study of OX40 agonist ivuxolimab in advanced cancers. CDR3 size: 15 residues. Germline-derived CDR1 and CDR2 are SGHNT and YENEEA. V was shortened by 2 bases and J by 7 bases, with 14 bases between the two germline ends. Sequencing was performed with immunoSEQ multiplex PCR; in TCRdb, only in-frame clones are kept and a portion is missing. This sample has 75,000 to 95,000 clones, with 92% found just once. Sequencing used CD4+ or CD8+ T cells sorted from blood, obtained in a trial of the OX40 agonist ivuxolimab. V usage is TRBV11-3 and J usage is TRBJ1-4; D perhaps matches TRBD1 (5 bases). The receptor's source is an adult with an advanced solid tumor such as melanoma, head and neck, liver or kidney cancer. CDR3 loop: CASSLFSRTGEKLFF. Written as DNA, the CDR3 is TGTGCCAGCAGCTTATTCTCGAGAACAGGTGAAAAACTGTTTTTT.